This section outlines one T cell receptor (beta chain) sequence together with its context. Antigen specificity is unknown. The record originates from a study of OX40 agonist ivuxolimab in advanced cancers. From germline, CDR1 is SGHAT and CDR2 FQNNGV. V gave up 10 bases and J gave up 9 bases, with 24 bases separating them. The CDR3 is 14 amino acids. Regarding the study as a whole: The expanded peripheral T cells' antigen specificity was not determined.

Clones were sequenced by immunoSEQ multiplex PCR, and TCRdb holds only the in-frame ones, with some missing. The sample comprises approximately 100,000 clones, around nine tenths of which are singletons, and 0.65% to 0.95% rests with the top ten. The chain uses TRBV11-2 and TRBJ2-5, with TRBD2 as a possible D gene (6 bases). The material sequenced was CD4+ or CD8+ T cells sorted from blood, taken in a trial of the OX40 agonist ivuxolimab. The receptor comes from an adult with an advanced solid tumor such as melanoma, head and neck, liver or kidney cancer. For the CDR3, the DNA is TGTGCCATCGGAGCTGGATCGGGGGTCTTGGCCCAGTACTTC. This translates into CAIGAGSGVLAQYF.